This T cell receptor (beta chain) was captured by sequencing in a study of CD8 T cells in ankylosing spondylitis. Study conclusions and caveats: Past studies reported some motif variants in reactive arthritis synovial fluid and blood. A motif in TCR beta, a set of eight or nine highly homologous variants, appeared characteristic of ankylosing spondylitis blood.

Preparation of TCR beta libraries was done by quantitative 5'-RACE with molecular barcodes. TCRdb re-called the 5' RACE reads with MiXCR, one entry per CDR3 protein. Of fewer than 200,000 distinct CDR3 sequences listed, 15% to 20% are singletons. This clonotype was counted many times. The antigen is unknown. Germline CDR1 DFQATT, CDR2 SNEGSKA (reference sequence). The CDR3 is made up of 12 amino acids. The V segment lost 7 bases and the J segment 3 bases; nucleotides outside the gene matches: 5. Sequenced sample: blood, either unsorted or a sorted T cell fraction (not recorded which). This TCR derives from a male donor with ankylosing spondylitis or in good health (not recorded which). V and J are TRBV20-1 and TRBJ1-1; 7 bases map to TRBD1. The CDR3 DNA is TGCAGTGAACAGGGGAAAGACACTGAAGCTTTCTTT. It yields the protein CSEQGKDTEAFF.